Described below is a single T cell receptor beta chain sequence and its context. The target antigen is unknown. Trimming cost V 6 bases and J 8 bases, with 19 bases left between them. CDR3 size: 15 residues. The germline CDR1 and CDR2 sequences are SNHLY and FYNNEI. This sample was included in a study of OX40 agonist ivuxolimab in advanced cancers. In the study overall: The diagnoses of dose-escalation patients were hepatocellular carcinoma, melanoma, renal cell or head and neck cancer. Averaging roughly 60 years in age, with a range of roughly 20 to 80, the cohort was 82.7% male. Study observations and caveats: Relative to CD4+ cells, CD8+ T cells on average had more expanded clones. CD4+ and CD8+ T cells in blood underwent clonal expansion by week 6 at 0.1 to 3.0 mg/kg.

Data came from immunoSEQ multiplex PCR; TCRdb stores just in-frame clones and leaves some out. Of 65,000 to 80,000 clones listed, approximately 89% are singletons. The V call is TRBV2, the J call TRBJ1-4; possible D gene TRBD1, 6 bases. The input for sequencing was CD4+ or CD8+ T cells sorted from blood, taken in a trial of the OX40 agonist ivuxolimab. The source is an adult with an advanced solid tumor such as melanoma, head and neck, liver or kidney cancer. This CDR3 is CASRAGQSRGEKLFF. The DNA for the CDR3 is TGTGCCAGCAGGGCTGGACAGTCCCGAGGGGAAAAACTGTTTTTT.